This TCR beta chain was sequenced in a study of blood T cell repertoires in COVID-19. Study context: The United States, Italy and Spain provided the acute and convalescent COVID-19 samples. T cells, B-cell-depleted T cells, or PBMCs provided the cDNA or gDNA that served as material.

Original processing notes: Estimation of nucleated cell counts was performed using reference gene primer amplification. The method was immunoSEQ multiplex PCR; TCRdb's version includes in-frame clones alone and lacks a portion of them. The DNA was the basis for D and trimming; V, J and clone size are from that table. The sample lists about 60,000 clones; 70% to 80% were seen once. The trim removed 4 bases at V and 9 bases at J, leaving 10 bases unmatched. The CDR3 has 16 amino acids. Germline V gene data show CDR1 as MDHEN and CDR2 as SYDVKM. The sequenced sample was peripheral blood. The chain uses TRBV28 and TRBJ1-6; 9 bases are a match to TRBD1. This TCR derives from an elderly man with acute or convalescent COVID-19. The CDR3 spells CASSSEQGAYPSPLHF. The CDR3 coding sequence is TGTGCCAGCAGTTCCGAACAGGGGGCTTATCCTTCACCCCTCCACTTT.